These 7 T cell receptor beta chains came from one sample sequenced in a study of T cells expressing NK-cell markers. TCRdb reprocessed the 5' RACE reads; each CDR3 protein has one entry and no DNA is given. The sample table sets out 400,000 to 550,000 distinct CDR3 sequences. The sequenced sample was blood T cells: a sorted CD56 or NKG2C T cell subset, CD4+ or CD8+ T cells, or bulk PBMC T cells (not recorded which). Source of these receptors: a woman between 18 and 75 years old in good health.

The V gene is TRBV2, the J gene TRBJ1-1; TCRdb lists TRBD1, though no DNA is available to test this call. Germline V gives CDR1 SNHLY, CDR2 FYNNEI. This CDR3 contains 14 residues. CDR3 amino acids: CASVYYRVDTEAFF.

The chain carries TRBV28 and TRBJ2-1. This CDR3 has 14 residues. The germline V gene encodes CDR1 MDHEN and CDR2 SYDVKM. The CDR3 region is CASGPADSYNEQFF.

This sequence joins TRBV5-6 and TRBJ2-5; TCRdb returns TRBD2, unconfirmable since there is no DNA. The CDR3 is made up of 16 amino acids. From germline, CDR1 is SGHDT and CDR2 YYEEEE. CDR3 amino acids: CASSLETSWYQETQYF.

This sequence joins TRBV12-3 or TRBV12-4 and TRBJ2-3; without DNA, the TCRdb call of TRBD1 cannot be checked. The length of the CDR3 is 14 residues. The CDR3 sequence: CASSKRGGSDTQYF.

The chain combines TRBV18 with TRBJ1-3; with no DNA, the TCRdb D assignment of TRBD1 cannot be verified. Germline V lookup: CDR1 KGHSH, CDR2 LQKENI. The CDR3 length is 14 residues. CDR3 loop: CASSPGRDENTIYF.

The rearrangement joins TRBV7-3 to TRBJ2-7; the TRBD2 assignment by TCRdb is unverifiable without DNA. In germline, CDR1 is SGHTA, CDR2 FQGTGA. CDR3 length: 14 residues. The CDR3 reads CASSLGPSGYEQYF.

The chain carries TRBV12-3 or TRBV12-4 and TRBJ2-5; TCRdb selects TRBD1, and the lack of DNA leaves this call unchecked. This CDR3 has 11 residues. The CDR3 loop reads CASSEQGYQYF.